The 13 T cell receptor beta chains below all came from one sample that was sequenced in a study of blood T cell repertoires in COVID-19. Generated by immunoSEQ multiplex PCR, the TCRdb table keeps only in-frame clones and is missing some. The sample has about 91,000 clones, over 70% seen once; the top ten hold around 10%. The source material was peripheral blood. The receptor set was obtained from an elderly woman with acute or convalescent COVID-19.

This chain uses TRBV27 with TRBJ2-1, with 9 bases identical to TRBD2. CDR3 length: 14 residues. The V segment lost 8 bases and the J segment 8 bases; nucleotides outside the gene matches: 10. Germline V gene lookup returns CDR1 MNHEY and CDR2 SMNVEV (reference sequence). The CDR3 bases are TGTGCCAGCGCCCTCACCGGGACTAGCCATGAGCAGTTCTTC. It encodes CASALTGTSHEQFF.

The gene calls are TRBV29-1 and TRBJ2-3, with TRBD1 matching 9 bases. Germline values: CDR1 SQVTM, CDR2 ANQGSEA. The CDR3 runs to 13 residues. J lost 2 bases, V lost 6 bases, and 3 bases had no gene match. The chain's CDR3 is CSVGTGFTDTQYF. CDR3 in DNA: TGCAGCGTCGGGACAGGGTTCACAGATACGCAGTATTTT.

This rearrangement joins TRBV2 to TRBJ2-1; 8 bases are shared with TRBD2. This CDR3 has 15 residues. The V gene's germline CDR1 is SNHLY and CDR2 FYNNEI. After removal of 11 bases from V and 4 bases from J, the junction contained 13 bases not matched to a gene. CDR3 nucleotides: TGTGCCGGTCAAAAGAATAGCGGGATGTACAATGAGCAGTTCTTC. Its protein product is CAGQKNSGMYNEQFF.

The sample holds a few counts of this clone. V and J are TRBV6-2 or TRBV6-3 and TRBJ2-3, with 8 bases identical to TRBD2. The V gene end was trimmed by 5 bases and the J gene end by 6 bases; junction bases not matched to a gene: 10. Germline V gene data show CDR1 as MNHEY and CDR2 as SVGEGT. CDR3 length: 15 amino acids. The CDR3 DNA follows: TGTGCCAGCAGTCGTACTAGCGGTCAACTCGATACGCAGTATTTT. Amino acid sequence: CASSRTSGQLDTQYF.

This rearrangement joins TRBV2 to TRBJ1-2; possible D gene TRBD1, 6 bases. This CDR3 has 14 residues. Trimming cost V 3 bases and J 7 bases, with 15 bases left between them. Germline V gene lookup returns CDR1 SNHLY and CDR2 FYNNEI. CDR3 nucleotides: TGTGCCAGCAGTGACCTACCGGGACAAACTGGCTACACCTTC. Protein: CASSDLPGQTGYTF.

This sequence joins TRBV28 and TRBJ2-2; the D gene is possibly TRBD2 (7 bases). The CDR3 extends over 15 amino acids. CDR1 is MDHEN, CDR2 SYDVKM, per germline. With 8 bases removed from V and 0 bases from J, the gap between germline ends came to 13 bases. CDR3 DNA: TGTGCCAGCCGAGGGGGAGGGGCGAACACCGGGGAGCTGTTTTTT. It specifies CASRGGGANTGELFF.

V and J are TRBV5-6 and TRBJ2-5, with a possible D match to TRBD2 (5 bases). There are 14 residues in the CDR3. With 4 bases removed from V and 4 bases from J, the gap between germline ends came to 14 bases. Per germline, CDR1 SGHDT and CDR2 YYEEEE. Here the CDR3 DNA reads TGTGCCAGCAGCCCACCCGGGGTTCGAGAGACCCAGTACTTC. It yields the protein CASSPPGVRETQYF.

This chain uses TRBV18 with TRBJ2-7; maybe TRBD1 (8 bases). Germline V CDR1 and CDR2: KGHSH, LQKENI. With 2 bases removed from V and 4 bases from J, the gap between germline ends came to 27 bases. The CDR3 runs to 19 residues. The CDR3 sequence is CASSPGQGVLAGVWYEQYF. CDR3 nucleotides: TGTGCCAGCTCACCAGGACAGGGCGTCTTGGCGGGAGTGTGGTACGAGCAGTACTTC.

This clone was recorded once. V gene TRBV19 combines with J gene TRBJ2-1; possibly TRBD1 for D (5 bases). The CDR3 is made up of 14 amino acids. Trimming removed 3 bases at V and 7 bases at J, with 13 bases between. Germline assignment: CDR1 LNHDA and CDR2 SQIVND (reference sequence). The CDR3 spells CASSMVRDANEQFF. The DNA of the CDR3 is TGTGCCAGTAGTATGGTCAGGGATGCGAATGAGCAGTTCTTC.

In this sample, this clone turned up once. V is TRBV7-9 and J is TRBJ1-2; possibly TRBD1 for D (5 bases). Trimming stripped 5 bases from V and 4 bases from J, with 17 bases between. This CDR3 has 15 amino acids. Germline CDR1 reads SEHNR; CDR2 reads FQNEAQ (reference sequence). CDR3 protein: CASSLGEGIGYGYTF. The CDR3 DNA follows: TGTGCCAGCAGCCTTGGGGAGGGGATTGGCTATGGCTACACCTTC. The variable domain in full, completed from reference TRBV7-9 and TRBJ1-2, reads DTGVSQNPRHKITKRGQNVTFRCDPISEHNRLYWYRQTLGQGPEFLTYFQNEAQLEKSRLLSDRFSAERPKGSFSTLEIQRTEQGDSAMYLCASSLGEGIGYGYTFGSGTRLTVV.

The CDR3: CATSVNSGANVLTF. The CDR3 DNA reads as TGTGCCACCTCAGTGAACTCTGGGGCCAACGTCCTGACTTTC. The rearrangement uses TRBV6-1 and TRBJ2-6, with no clear D. The ends were cut back, 10 bases at V and 0 bases at J, with 10 bases in the middle. Looked up from germline, CDR1 is MNHNS and CDR2 is SASEGT. The CDR3 consists of 14 residues.

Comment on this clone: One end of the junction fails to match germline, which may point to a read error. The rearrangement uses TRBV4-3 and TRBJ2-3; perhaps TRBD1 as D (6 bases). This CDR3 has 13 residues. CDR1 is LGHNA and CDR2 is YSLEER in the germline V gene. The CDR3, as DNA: TGCGCCAGCAGCCAAGAAGGCGGTCAGGGGCCCCTGTTT. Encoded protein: CASSQEGGQGPLF.

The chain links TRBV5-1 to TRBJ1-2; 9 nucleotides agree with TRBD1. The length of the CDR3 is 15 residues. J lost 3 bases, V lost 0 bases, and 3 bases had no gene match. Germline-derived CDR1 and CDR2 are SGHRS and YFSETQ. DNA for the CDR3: TGCGCCAGCAGCTTGGTCGGGACAGGGCACTATGGCTACACCTTC. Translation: CASSLVGTGHYGYTF.